The 30 T cell receptor beta chains below were found in one sample sequenced in a study of T cells in women clearing cervical HPV infection. TCRdb's table, derived via immunoSEQ multiplex PCR, lists solely in-frame clones and lacks some. This sample's clone table lists some 30,000 clones. The sequenced sample consisted of blood buffy coat. These receptors originate from a woman aged 18 to 69 with a cervical HPV16 infection that either progressed to CIN3+ or cleared (not recorded which).

With regard to this clone: Read sequence stops 3 residues before the CDR3 end, and the germline J gene provides the missing end. This chain joins TRBV5-1 and TRBJ1-4; 10 bases match TRBD1. V shed 4 bases and J 2 bases; nucleotides not matched to a gene: 5. CDR3 length: 16 residues. Germline-derived CDR1 and CDR2 are SGHRS and YFSETQ. The sequenced CDR3 bases are TGCGCCAGCAGCCCCGACAGGGGGCTGACTAATGAAAAA. Translation: CASSPDRGLTNEK. The entire CDR3 protein reads CASSPDRGLTNEKLFF.

On this clone itself: At one end, the junction sequence differs from germline, possibly due to a read error. With the read ending 3 residues before the CDR3 end, the germline J gene is used to fill in that end. The same CDR3 arises from other DNA sequences in this sample as well. This rearrangement joins TRBV20-1 to TRBJ1-2, with no clear D. Germline V lookup: CDR1 DFQATT, CDR2 SNEGSKA (reference sequence). CDR3 length equals 14 residues. CDR3 bases read: TGCAGTGCTAGAGATGGTAATCTAAACTATGGG. Its translation is CSARDGNLNYG. The complete CDR3 protein is CSARDGNLNYGYTF.

With regard to this clone: The read terminates 3 residues ahead of where the CDR3 ends, so the germline J gene completes it. V is TRBV2 and J is TRBJ2-1; 10 bases fit TRBD2. J lost 8 bases, V lost 4 bases, and 14 bases had no gene match. This CDR3 spans 17 amino acids. Germline values: CDR1 SNHLY, CDR2 FYNNEI. CDR3 region: CASSGISGLAGVDEQFF. The CDR3 DNA, read in part, is TGTGCCAGCAGTGGGATCTCAGGGCTAGCGGGGGTAGATGAG.

With regard to this clone: The CDR3 is cut off 3 residues early in the read; its end comes from the germline J gene. This chain joins TRBV7-9 and TRBJ1-2, with TRBD1 matching over 9 bases. The CDR3 runs to 14 residues. Germline V gene sequence: CDR1 SEHNR, CDR2 FQNEAQ (reference sequence). Partial CDR3 DNA: TGTGCCAGCAGCCCCGCGGGACAGGGTTACGAC. It translates to CASSPAGQGYD. The full CDR3 protein reads CASSPAGQGYDYTF. Full variable domain (outside the CDR3, taken from reference TRBV7-9 and TRBJ1-2): DTGVSQNPRHKITKRGQNVTFRCDPISEHNRLYWYRQTLGQGPEFLTYFQNEAQLEKSRLLSDRFSAERPKGSFSTLEIQRTEQGDSAMYLCASSPAGQGYDYTFGSGTRLTVV.

Details on this clone: The read falls 3 residues short of the CDR3 end, and the missing part is taken from the germline J gene. The chain couples TRBV12-5 to TRBJ1-5; D is undetermined. This CDR3 has 16 residues. The V and J ends lost 4 bases and 7 bases respectively, with 20 bases between them. In germline, CDR1 is LGHNT, CDR2 FRNRAP. Incomplete CDR3 DNA: TGTGCTAGTGGTTCCCCTTGGCGGCAGACGAACCAGCCC. Translating gives CASGSPWRQTNQP. The full CDR3 protein reads CASGSPWRQTNQPQHF.

With respect to this clone: Read data end 3 residues before the CDR3 end; the end is taken from the germline J gene. The chain couples TRBV5-1 to TRBJ2-3; TRBD2 matches 8 bases. Trimming took 5 bases from V and 3 from J; bases not matched to a gene: 5. Looked up from germline, CDR1 is SGHRS and CDR2 is YFSETQ. CDR3 length: 14 amino acids. CDR3 in amino acids: CASSPGLETDTQYF. The sequenced CDR3 bases are TGCGCCAGCAGTCCGGGACTAGAAACAGATACG.

Note on this clone: Sequencing ends 3 residues short of the CDR3 end; the germline J gene provides the rest. This rearrangement joins TRBV18 to TRBJ2-1, with D possibly TRBD1 on 5 matching bases. The CDR3 length is 13 residues. CDR1 is KGHSH, CDR2 LQKENI, per germline. V was trimmed by 3 bases and J by 7 bases, leaving 10 bases between them. The CDR3 protein is CASSPAGINEQFF. The sequenced CDR3 bases are TGTGCCAGCTCACCTGCAGGGATTAATGAG.

As regards this clone: The CDR3 end is not reached by the read, which stops 3 residues before it; the germline J gene fills it in. The chain couples TRBV2 to TRBJ2-3; a possible D gene is TRBD2 (6 bases). Trimming cost V 6 bases and J 4 bases, with 11 bases left between them. From germline, CDR1 is SNHLY and CDR2 FYNNEI. The CDR3 is 13 amino acids. The CDR3 DNA, read in part, is TGTGCCAGCAGCACAACTAGCTCAGATACG. It is translated as CASSTTSSDT. The CDR3 in its entirety is CASSTTSSDTQYF.

As concerns this clone: Sequencing ends 3 residues short of the CDR3 end; the germline J gene provides the rest. V and J are TRBV20-1 and TRBJ2-1; the match to TRBD2 covers 7 bases. Trimming removed 0 bases from V and 8 bases from J; junction bases left unmatched: 4. Germline values: CDR1 DFQATT, CDR2 SNEGSKA (reference sequence). The CDR3 is 13 residues long. CDR3 sequence reads: CSARDHGGDEQFF. The covered CDR3 bases are TGCAGTGCTAGAGATCATGGGGGGGATGAG.

As concerns this clone: The CDR3 end falls 3 residues outside the read, so it is completed with the germline J gene. J is TRBJ2-7 and V is TRBV20-1, with a weak D call TRBD1 (6 bases). From germline, CDR1 is DFQATT and CDR2 SNEGSKA (reference sequence). The CDR3 is 12 amino acids. V gave up 5 bases and J gave up 3 bases, with 11 bases separating them. The CDR3 here is CSALQGIYEQYF. The sequenced CDR3 bases are TGCAGTGCTTTACAGGGAATCTACGAG.

To note about this clone: Sequencing ends 3 residues short of the CDR3 end; the germline J gene provides the rest. The gene calls are TRBV19 and TRBJ1-5, with unresolved D. Germline CDR1 and CDR2: LNHDA and SQIVND (reference sequence). CDR3 length: 16 amino acids. The germline V and J ends were trimmed by 3 bases and 0 bases, with 12 bases remaining between them. CDR3 DNA, as far as it was read: TGTGCCAGTAGTATGGCCACTACCTATAGCAATCAGCCC. It encodes CASSMATTYSNQP. The entire CDR3 protein is CASSMATTYSNQPQHF.

A word on this clone: The read terminates 3 residues ahead of where the CDR3 ends, so the germline J gene completes it. Other DNA sequences in this specimen translate into the identical CDR3. The chain carries TRBV18 and TRBJ2-1; the D call may be TRBD1 or TRBD2 (5 bases each). Germline-derived CDR1 and CDR2 are KGHSH and LQKENI. The V end was cut by 3 bases, the J end by 0 bases, with 12 bases between. This CDR3 is built from 16 residues. CDR3 bases read: TGTGCCAGCTCACCCTTCGAGGGGAGCTCCTACAATGAG. Its protein product is CASSPFEGSSYNE. From start to end, the CDR3 is CASSPFEGSSYNEQFF.

Turning to this clone: The missing CDR3 end, 3 residues past where the read stops, is filled in from the germline J gene. V and J are TRBV2 and TRBJ1-4; 9 nucleotides match TRBD1. This CDR3 has 16 amino acids. Losses at the gene ends were 6 bases for V and 2 bases for J; bases not matched to a gene: 7. Germline V lookup: CDR1 SNHLY, CDR2 FYNNEI. This CDR3 reads CASRRTGETTNEKLFF. Partial CDR3 DNA: TGTGCCAGCAGAAGGACAGGGGAAACTACTAATGAAAAA.

Remarks on this clone: From the germline J gene comes the end of the CDR3, since the read stops 3 residues before it. V usage is TRBV18 and J usage is TRBJ1-2, with 7 bases fitting TRBD1. From germline, CDR1 is KGHSH and CDR2 LQKENI. This CDR3 contains 15 residues. CDR3 DNA (partial): TGTGCCAGCTCACTTCAGGGGGGCCCGTTCAATGAC. It encodes CASSLQGGPFND. Given in full, the CDR3 is CASSLQGGPFNDYTF.

About this clone: The CDR3 end lies 3 residues beyond the end of the read and is filled in from the germline J gene. This sequence joins TRBV5-4 and TRBJ2-7, with 8 positions matching TRBD1. This CDR3 is built from 14 residues. Germline-derived CDR1 and CDR2 are SGHNT and YYREEE (reference sequence). J gave up 5 bases and V 2 bases, and 6 bases lay outside the gene matches. The CDR3 sequence: CASSFWTGSHEQYF. Partial CDR3 DNA: TGTGCCAGCAGCTTCTGGACAGGGTCTCACGAG.

Turning to this clone: The read terminates 3 residues before the CDR3 end, so the remaining end is supplied by the germline J gene. The rearrangement links TRBV6-1 to TRBJ2-2; D is unresolved. From germline, CDR1 is MNHNS and CDR2 SASEGT. The CDR3 runs 14 residues. V lost 4 bases and J 3 bases, leaving 9 bases between the germline ends. The CDR3: CASSVTPYTGELFF. The covered CDR3 bases are TGTGCCAGCAGTGTAACACCTTACACCGGGGAG.

Comments on this clone: The observed sequence ends 3 residues before the CDR3 terminus, with the missing tail filled in from the germline J gene. The rearrangement uses TRBV19 and TRBJ2-7, with TRBD2 matching 8 bases. Per germline, CDR1 LNHDA and CDR2 SQIVND (reference sequence). This CDR3 has 16 residues. V was pared by 2 bases and J by 0 bases, with 6 bases of the junction left unmatched. CDR3: CASSITLRGDSYEQYF. Partial CDR3 DNA: TGTGCCAGTAGTATAACCCTGCGGGGGGACTCCTACGAG.

Worth noting for this clone: The CDR3 end is not reached by the read, which stops 3 residues before it; the germline J gene fills it in. The chain combines TRBV2 with TRBJ2-2; D may be TRBD1 (6 bases). Germline-derived CDR1 and CDR2 are SNHLY and FYNNEI. V dropped 4 bases and J dropped 6 bases, with 18 bases sitting between them. The CDR3 covers 16 residues. CDR3: CASSATGPLPSGELFF. CDR3 DNA, as far as it was read: TGTGCCAGCAGTGCTACAGGGCCATTACCTTCCGGGGAG.

As to this clone: The CDR3 goes on 3 residues after the read ends, and that part is filled in from the germline J gene. The rearrangement joins TRBV7-6 to TRBJ1-3, with 9 positions matching TRBD1. The J segment lost 7 bases and the V segment lost 1 base, leaving 2 bases of the junction unmatched. Germline V gene sequence: CDR1 SGHVS, CDR2 FNYEAQ. The CDR3 consists of 14 residues. The DNA read from the CDR3 is TGTGCCAGCAGCTTAGAGGGGACAGGGAACACC. It encodes CASSLEGTGNT. The full CDR3 reads CASSLEGTGNTIYF.

The covered CDR3 bases are TGTGCCAGCATCCCTCAGCAGGGATACACAGATACG. Its translation: CASIPQQGYTDT. The complete CDR3 reads CASIPQQGYTDTQYF. The chain couples TRBV6-2 or TRBV6-3 to TRBJ2-3; a weak D match, TRBD1 (5 bases). The read terminates 3 residues before the CDR3 end, so the remaining end is supplied by the germline J gene. CDR3 length: 15 residues. Trimming removed 7 bases at V and 2 bases at J, with 16 bases between. Per germline, CDR1 MNHEY and CDR2 SVGEGT.

The CDR3 loop is CASSFSQQTQYF. The covered CDR3 bases are TGTGCCAGCAGCTTTTCACAACAGACC. This chain links TRBV11-2 with TRBJ2-5; the D is unclear. Read sequence stops 3 residues before the CDR3 end, and the germline J gene provides the missing end. Looked up from germline, CDR1 is SGHAT and CDR2 is FQNNGV. Trimming took off 3 bases at V and 6 bases at J, with 8 bases between the two ends. The CDR3 runs 12 residues.

A remark on this clone: The read is 3 residues too short to cover the CDR3 end, so that end is filled in from the germline J gene. This sequence joins TRBV7-6 and TRBJ1-2; D remains unclear. This CDR3 has 11 amino acids. CDR1 is SGHVS, CDR2 FNYEAQ, per germline. The sequenced part of the CDR3 DNA is TGTGCCAGCAGTTCCTCCTACGAC. Its translation is CASSSSYD. The full CDR3 protein reads CASSSSYDYTF.

The CDR3: CASSVILGTDTQYF. Incomplete CDR3 DNA: TGTGCCAGCAGTGTTATATTAGGCACAGATACG. The genes are TRBV2 and TRBJ2-3; D ambiguous. The read halts 3 residues ahead of the CDR3 end, with the missing end drawn from the germline J gene. The CDR3 consists of 14 residues. The germline gives CDR1 SNHLY, CDR2 FYNNEI. Deletions cut 4 bases from V and 1 base from J, with 9 bases between.

As to this clone: With the read ending 3 residues before the CDR3 end, the germline J gene is used to fill in that end. The V gene is TRBV29-1, the J gene TRBJ1-1; maybe TRBD1 (6 bases). The length of the CDR3 is 14 residues. Trimming pared 4 bases from V and 1 base from J, leaving 13 bases between. Germline-derived CDR1 and CDR2 are SQVTM and ANQGSEA. The part of the CDR3 DNA that was read is TGCAGCGTTGCAGGGGTCGCGGGGAACACTGAA. Translation: CSVAGVAGNTE. The CDR3 as a whole reads CSVAGVAGNTEAFF.

On this clone: With the read ending 3 residues before the CDR3 end, the germline J gene is used to fill in that end. The J gene is TRBJ2-7, the V gene TRBV7-8; a possible D gene is TRBD2 (7 bases). This CDR3 spans 12 amino acids. Germline assignment: CDR1 SGHVS and CDR2 FQNEAQ. Between the trimmed V and J ends, which lost 4 bases and 6 bases, there was a span of 10 bases. The DNA read from the CDR3 is TGTGCCAGCAGCTACGGGGGGCCCGAG. This codes for CASSYGGPE. The whole CDR3 region reads CASSYGGPEQYF.

A note on this clone: The CDR3 end is not reached by the read, which stops 3 residues before it; the germline J gene fills it in. The V call is TRBV20-1, the J call TRBJ1-5, with D tentatively TRBD1 (6 bases). Trimming took 6 bases from V and 7 from J, leaving 16 bases between them. This CDR3 contains 13 residues. Germline V gene lookup returns CDR1 DFQATT and CDR2 SNEGSKA (reference sequence). This CDR3 reads CSAQNREGQPQHF. Incomplete CDR3 DNA: TGCAGTGCCCAAAACAGGGAGGGGCAGCCC.

To note about this clone: From the germline J gene comes the end of the CDR3, since the read stops 3 residues before it. V gene TRBV7-9 combines with J gene TRBJ2-1, with 10 bases lining up with TRBD2. The CDR3 runs to 15 residues. Germline trimming cut 4 bases from V and 4 bases from J; bases unmatched to any gene: 4. Germline CDR1 is SEHNR and CDR2 is FQNEAQ (reference sequence). CDR3 residues: CASSSASGGYNEQFF. Incomplete CDR3 DNA: TGTGCCAGCAGCTCCGCTAGCGGGGGTTACAATGAG.

About this clone: The read comes to an end 3 residues before the CDR3 does, leaving the germline J gene to fill in the end. The chain is built from TRBV20-1 and TRBJ1-2; 7 nucleotides line up with TRBD1. The CDR3 covers 15 residues. The V gene end was trimmed by 0 bases and the J gene end by 4 bases; junction bases not matched to a gene: 8. The V gene's germline CDR1 is DFQATT and CDR2 SNEGSKA (reference sequence). CDR3 DNA, as far as it was read: TGCAGTGCTAGAGATGCCCGGGACAGTGTCTATGGC. Encoded protein: CSARDARDSVYG. From start to end, the CDR3 is CSARDARDSVYGYTF.

Concerning this clone itself: The CDR3 extends 3 residues past the end of the read, so its final part is completed from the germline J gene. The V gene is TRBV7-3, the J gene TRBJ2-2; D possibly corresponds to TRBD1 (5 bases). From germline, CDR1 is SGHTA and CDR2 FQGTGA. The CDR3 length is 15 residues. The sequenced CDR3 bases are TGTGCCAGCAGCCCAGAGGATTCTGGGGCCAACGTG. Translation gives CASSPEDSGANV. The full CDR3 sequence reads CASSPEDSGANVLFF.

On this clone: The CDR3 end lies 3 residues beyond the end of the read and is filled in from the germline J gene. The V gene is TRBV6-2 or TRBV6-3, the J gene TRBJ1-5, with D possibly TRBD1 on 6 matching bases. The CDR3 covers 14 residues. The germline V gene has CDR1 MNHEY and CDR2 SVGEGT. V lost 7 bases and J 9 bases, leaving 19 bases between the germline ends. The CDR3 loop is CASKWGQGALPQHF. The CDR3 bases that were read are TGTGCCAGCAAGTGGGGGCAGGGCGCTCTGCCC.